This TCR beta chain was captured by sequencing in a study of shared clonotypes between healthy human individuals. The method was immunoSEQ multiplex PCR; TCRdb's version includes in-frame clones alone and lacks a portion of them. This sample carries around 690,000 clones, less than 95% of them seen once, and the ten largest clones take 30% to 40%. V lost 0 bases and J 0 bases, leaving 8 bases between the germline ends. This CDR3 is built from 15 residues. Looked up from germline, CDR1 is ENHRY and CDR2 is SYGVKD. This TCR was recovered from a man aged 18 to 29 in good health. Some clones in this sample may be carry-over from other donors' samples. The material sequenced was memory CD8+ T cells from PBMCs. Subset denoted: CD45RO+ cells pooled with CCR7-negative TemRA cells. The chain is built from TRBV10-3 and TRBJ1-1, with TRBD1 as a possible D gene (5 bases). DNA of the CDR3: TGTGCCATCAGTGAGTCTTGGGGCTTGAACACTGAAGCTTTCTTT. It encodes CAISESWGLNTEAFF.